This passage covers 16 T cell receptor beta chains from one sample sequenced in a study of blood T cell repertoires in COVID-19. The protocol was immunoSEQ multiplex PCR, while the TCRdb copy is restricted to in-frame clones and leaves out a portion. The sample records roughly 400,000 clones, 80% to 95% being singletons. Sequencing input: PBMCs or T cells enriched from blood (not recorded which). The source is a man between 18 and 29 years old who had recovered from COVID-19.

The genes are TRBV3-1 (or the pseudogene TRBV3-2) and TRBJ2-1; 7 nucleotides agree with TRBD2. Germline assignment: CDR1 LGHDT and CDR2 YNNKEL (reference sequence). CDR3 length: 15 amino acids. The J segment lost 6 bases and the V segment lost 6 bases, leaving 11 bases of the junction unmatched. The CDR3 nucleotides read TGTGCCAGCAGAGGTGTGTGGGAGGGCCTCAATGAGCAGTTCTTC. It codes for CASRGVWEGLNEQFF.

The V gene is TRBV5-5, the J gene TRBJ2-1; 14 nucleotides line up with TRBD2. The CDR3 is 15 amino acids. The trim removed 3 bases at V and 8 bases at J, leaving 4 bases unmatched. Germline CDR1 SGHKS, CDR2 YYEKEE (reference sequence). The CDR3 protein is CASSSTSGRVDEQFF. The CDR3 region has the DNA TGTGCCAGCAGCTCGACTAGCGGGAGGGTCGATGAGCAGTTCTTC.

The rearrangement joins TRBV11-3 to TRBJ2-1; no clear D. Between the trimmed V and J ends, which lost 8 bases and 10 bases, there was a span of 15 bases. CDR1 is SGHNT and CDR2 is YENEEA in the germline V gene. This CDR3 is 12 amino acids long. The CDR3 loop is CASGPHPREQFF. CDR3 in DNA: TGTGCCAGCGGGCCCCATCCCCGGGAGCAGTTCTTC.

The chain links TRBV6-5 to TRBJ1-4; D might be TRBD1 (6 bases). The V end lost 9 bases, the J end lost 4 bases, and 15 bases lay between the germline ends. This CDR3 region has 14 residues. Germline CDR1 reads MNHEY; CDR2 reads SVGAGI. The CDR3 region is CASSLGHDNEKLFF. The CDR3, as DNA: TGTGCCAGTTCACTGGGACATGATAATGAAAAACTGTTTTTT.

This clone was counted between two and nine times. The genes are TRBV9 and TRBJ2-2; 9 nucleotides agree with TRBD2. The CDR3 is made up of 16 amino acids. V shed 3 bases, J shed 0 bases, and the junction held 3 bases outside the gene matches. Germline CDR1 is SGDLS and CDR2 is YYNGEE. DNA of the CDR3: TGTGCCAGCAGCGGCCTAGCGGGGACGAACACCGGGGAGCTGTTTTTT. It encodes CASSGLAGTNTGELFF.

The chain employs TRBV14 and TRBJ2-1; 11 bases are a match to TRBD2. V lost 2 bases and J lost 4; bases outside the gene matches: 10. The CDR3 is made up of 18 amino acids. From germline, CDR1 is SGHDN and CDR2 FVKESK. The CDR3 loop is CASSQSRRLAGPYNEQFF. CDR3 nucleotides: TGTGCCAGCAGCCAATCACGTCGACTAGCGGGACCATACAATGAGCAGTTCTTC.

V and J are TRBV12-5 and TRBJ1-6, with D unresolved. V lost 2 bases and J lost 9, with 20 bases in between. Per the germline V gene, CDR1 is LGHNT and CDR2 is FRNRAP. The CDR3 has 17 amino acids. The CDR3 protein is CASGLRLDPRVGSPLHF. The DNA of the CDR3 is TGTGCTAGTGGTTTGCGCCTGGATCCCCGGGTGGGTTCACCCCTCCACTTT.

This clone was seen a single time. The chain is built from TRBV7-2 and TRBJ1-1; D gene unclear. CDR3 size: 15 residues. The germline V and J ends were trimmed by 1 base and 1 base, with 10 bases remaining between them. Germline CDR1 and CDR2: SGHTA and FQGNSA. The CDR3 spells CASSLEVGRNTEAFF. The CDR3 coding sequence is TGTGCCAGCAGCTTAGAAGTGGGCCGGAACACTGAAGCTTTCTTT.

The chain uses TRBV4-1 and TRBJ2-1; 11 nucleotides agree with TRBD2. The CDR3 covers 18 residues. CDR1 and CDR2 from the germline V gene are MGHRA and YSYEKL. Trimming at V came to 1 base and at J to 4 bases, leaving 9 bases not matched to a gene. In DNA, the CDR3 is TGCGCCAGCAGCCAAGTTTTTACTAGCGGGAGTTCGTACAATGAGCAGTTCTTC. This codes for CASSQVFTSGSSYNEQFF.

This sequence joins TRBV28 and TRBJ1-5, with 10 bases lining up with TRBD1. This CDR3 has 16 residues. The germline gives CDR1 MDHEN, CDR2 SYDVKM. V dropped 3 bases and J dropped 4; count of bases not matched to a gene: 6. CDR3 region: CASSFWGQGRNQPQHF. Written as DNA, the CDR3 is TGTGCCAGCAGTTTTTGGGGACAGGGGAGGAATCAGCCCCAGCATTTT.

This chain uses TRBV4-1 with TRBJ1-6, with D tentatively TRBD1 (6 bases). The CDR3 length is 16 residues. Trimming left V 5 bases short and J 3 bases short, with 14 bases between. In germline, CDR1 is MGHRA, CDR2 YSYEKL. Written as DNA, the CDR3 is TGCGCCAGCAGCTTCACAGGGCCCCGCTATAATTCACCCCTCCACTTT. The encoded protein is CASSFTGPRYNSPLHF.

The rearrangement uses TRBV5-5 and TRBJ2-1; D gene uncertain. This CDR3 has 15 residues. Trimming left V 0 bases short and J 2 bases short, with 9 bases between. Germline lookup yields CDR1 SGHKS and CDR2 YYEKEE (reference sequence). CDR3: CASSLDLVPYNEQFF. CDR3 bases: TGTGCCAGCAGCTTGGATTTAGTCCCCTACAATGAGCAGTTCTTC.

The chain couples TRBV7-3 to TRBJ1-2, with a tentative D call TRBD1 (5 bases). Trimming shortened V by 1 base and J by 3 bases, and 21 bases separated the two germline ends. The CDR3 loop spans 18 amino acids. Germline V lookup: CDR1 SGHTA, CDR2 FQGTGA. CDR3 loop: CASSLMATDPGGDYGYTF. The CDR3, as DNA: TGTGCCAGCAGCTTAATGGCAACGGACCCAGGAGGGGACTATGGCTACACCTTC.

V and J are TRBV27 and TRBJ2-7; D call uncertain. This CDR3 region has 13 residues. Germline CDR1 and CDR2: MNHEY and SMNVEV (reference sequence). V was cut by 5 bases and J by 1 base, with 9 bases left in between. The CDR3: CASSEAFSYEQYF. The CDR3, as DNA: TGTGCCAGCAGTGAGGCCTTTTCCTACGAGCAGTACTTC.

This chain connects TRBV6-6 to TRBJ1-4; no reliable D call. The CDR3 consists of 13 residues. Germline V gene data show CDR1 as MNHNY and CDR2 as SVGAGI (reference sequence). Trimming left V 2 bases short and J 5 bases short, with 6 bases between. CDR3 amino acids: CASSYPKNEKLFF. CDR3 nucleotide sequence: TGTGCCAGCAGTTACCCAAAAAATGAAAAACTGTTTTTT.

This clone was seen repeatedly, ten times or more. CDR3 in DNA: TGCAGCGTTGAACGGAGGGAGCGGGCTGTGCGCCTCCACTTT. Translation gives CSVERRERAVRLHF. The rearrangement links TRBV29-1 to TRBJ1-6; D unclear. The length of the CDR3 is 14 residues. Trimming took 2 bases from V and 15 from J, leaving 20 bases between them. Germline CDR1 and CDR2: SQVTM and ANQGSEA.